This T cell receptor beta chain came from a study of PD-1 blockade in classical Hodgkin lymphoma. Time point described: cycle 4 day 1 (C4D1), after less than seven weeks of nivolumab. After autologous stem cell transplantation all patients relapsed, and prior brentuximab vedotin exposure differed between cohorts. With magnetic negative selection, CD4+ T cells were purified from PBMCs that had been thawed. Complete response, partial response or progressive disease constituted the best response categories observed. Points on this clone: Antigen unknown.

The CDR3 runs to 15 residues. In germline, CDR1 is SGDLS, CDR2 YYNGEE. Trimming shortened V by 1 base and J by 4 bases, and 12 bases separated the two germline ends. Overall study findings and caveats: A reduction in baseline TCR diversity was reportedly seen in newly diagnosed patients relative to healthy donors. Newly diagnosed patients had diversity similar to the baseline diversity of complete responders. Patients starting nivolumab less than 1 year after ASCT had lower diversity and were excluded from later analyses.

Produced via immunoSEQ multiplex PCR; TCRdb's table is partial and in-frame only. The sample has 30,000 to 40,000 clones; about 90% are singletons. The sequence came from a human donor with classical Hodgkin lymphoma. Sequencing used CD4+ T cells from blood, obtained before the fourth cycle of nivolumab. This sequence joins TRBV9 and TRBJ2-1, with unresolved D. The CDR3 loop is CASSVTGHVYNEQFF. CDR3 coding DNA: TGTGCCAGCAGCGTAACCGGGCACGTATACAATGAGCAGTTCTTC.